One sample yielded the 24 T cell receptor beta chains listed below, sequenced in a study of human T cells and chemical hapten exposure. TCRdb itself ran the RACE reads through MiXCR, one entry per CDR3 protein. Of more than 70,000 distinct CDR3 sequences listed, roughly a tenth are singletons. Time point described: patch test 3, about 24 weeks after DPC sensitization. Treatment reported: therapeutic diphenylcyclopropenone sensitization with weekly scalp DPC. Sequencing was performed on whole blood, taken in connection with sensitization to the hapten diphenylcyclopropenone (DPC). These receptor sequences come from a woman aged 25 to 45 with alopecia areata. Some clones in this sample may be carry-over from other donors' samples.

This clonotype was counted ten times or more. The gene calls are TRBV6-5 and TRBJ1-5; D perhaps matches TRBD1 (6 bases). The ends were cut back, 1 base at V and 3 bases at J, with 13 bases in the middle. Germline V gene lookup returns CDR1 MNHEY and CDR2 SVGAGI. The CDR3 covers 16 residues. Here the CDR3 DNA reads TGTGCCAGCAGTTACTATCCAGGGGACCCCAATCAGCCCCAGCATTTT. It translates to CASSYYPGDPNQPQHF.

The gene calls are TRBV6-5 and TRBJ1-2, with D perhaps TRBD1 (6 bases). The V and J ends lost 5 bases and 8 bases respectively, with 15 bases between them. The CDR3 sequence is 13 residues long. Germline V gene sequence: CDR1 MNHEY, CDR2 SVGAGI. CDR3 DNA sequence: TGTGCCAGCAGTCTTCACAGGGATGACGGCTACACCTTC. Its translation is CASSLHRDDGYTF.

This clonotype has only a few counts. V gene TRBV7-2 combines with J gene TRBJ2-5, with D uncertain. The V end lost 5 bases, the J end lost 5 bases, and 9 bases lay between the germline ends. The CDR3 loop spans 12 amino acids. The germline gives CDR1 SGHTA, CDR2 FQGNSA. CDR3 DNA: TGTGCCAGCAGCGCCCTGAGGGAGACCCAGTACTTC. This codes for CASSALRETQYF.

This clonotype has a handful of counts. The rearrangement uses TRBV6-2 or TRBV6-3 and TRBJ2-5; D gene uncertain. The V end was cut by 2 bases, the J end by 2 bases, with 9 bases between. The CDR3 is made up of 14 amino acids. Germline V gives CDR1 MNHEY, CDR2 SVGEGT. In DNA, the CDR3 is TGTGCCAGCAGTTACCCCAACTCACAAGAGACCCAGTACTTC. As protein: CASSYPNSQETQYF.

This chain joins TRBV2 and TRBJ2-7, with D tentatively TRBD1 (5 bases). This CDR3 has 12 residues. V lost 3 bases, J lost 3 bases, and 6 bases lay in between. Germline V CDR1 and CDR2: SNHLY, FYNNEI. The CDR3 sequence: CASSEQGYEQYV. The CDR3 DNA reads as TGTGCCAGCAGTGAGCAGGGCTACGAGCAGTACGTC.

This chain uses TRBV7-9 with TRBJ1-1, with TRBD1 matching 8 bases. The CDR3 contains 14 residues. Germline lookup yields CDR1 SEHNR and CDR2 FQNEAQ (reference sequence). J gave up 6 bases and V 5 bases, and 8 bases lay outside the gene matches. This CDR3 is CASSTRQGTAEAFF. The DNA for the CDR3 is TGTGCCAGCAGCACCCGACAGGGGACGGCTGAAGCTTTCTTT.

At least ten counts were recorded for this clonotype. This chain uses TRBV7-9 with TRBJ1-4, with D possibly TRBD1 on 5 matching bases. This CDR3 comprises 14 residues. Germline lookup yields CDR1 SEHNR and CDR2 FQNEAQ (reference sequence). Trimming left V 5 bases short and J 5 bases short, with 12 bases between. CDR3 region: CASSRQTANEKLFF. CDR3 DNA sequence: TGTGCCAGCAGCCGACAGACTGCCAATGAAAAACTGTTTTTT. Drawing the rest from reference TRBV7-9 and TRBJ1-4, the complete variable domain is DTGVSQNPRHKITKRGQNVTFRCDPISEHNRLYWYRQTLGQGPEFLTYFQNEAQLEKSRLLSDRFSAERPKGSFSTLEIQRTEQGDSAMYLCASSRQTANEKLFFGSGTQLSVL.

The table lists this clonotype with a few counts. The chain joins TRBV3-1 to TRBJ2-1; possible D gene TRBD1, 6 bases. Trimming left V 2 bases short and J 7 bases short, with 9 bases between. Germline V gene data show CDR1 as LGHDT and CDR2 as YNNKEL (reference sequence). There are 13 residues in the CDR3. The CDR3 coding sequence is TGTGCCAGCAGCCAACTAGGGGGAAATGAGCAGTTCTTC. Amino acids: CASSQLGGNEQFF.

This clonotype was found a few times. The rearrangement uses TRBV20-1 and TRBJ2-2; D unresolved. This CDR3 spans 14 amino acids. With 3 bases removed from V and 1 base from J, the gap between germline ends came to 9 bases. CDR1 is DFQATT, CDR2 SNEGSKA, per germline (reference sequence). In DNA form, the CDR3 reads TGCAGTGCTAGGGAGACGGTGAACACCGGGGAGCTGTTTTTT. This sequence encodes CSARETVNTGELFF.

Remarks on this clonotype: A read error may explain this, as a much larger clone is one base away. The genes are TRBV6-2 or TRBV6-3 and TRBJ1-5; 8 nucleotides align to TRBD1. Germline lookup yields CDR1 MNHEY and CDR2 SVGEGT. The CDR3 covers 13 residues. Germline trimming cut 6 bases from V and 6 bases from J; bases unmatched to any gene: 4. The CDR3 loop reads CASRSDRVQPQHF. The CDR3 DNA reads TGTGCCAGCAGATCGGACAGGGTTCAGCCCCAGCATTTT.

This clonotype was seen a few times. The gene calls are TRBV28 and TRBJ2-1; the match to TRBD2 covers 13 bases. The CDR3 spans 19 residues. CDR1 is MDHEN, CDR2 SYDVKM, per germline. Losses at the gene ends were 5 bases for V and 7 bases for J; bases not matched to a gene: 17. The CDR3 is CASSPILAGGNPKRNEQFF. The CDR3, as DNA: TGTGCCAGCAGTCCCATACTAGCGGGGGGGAACCCTAAAAGAAATGAGCAGTTCTTC.

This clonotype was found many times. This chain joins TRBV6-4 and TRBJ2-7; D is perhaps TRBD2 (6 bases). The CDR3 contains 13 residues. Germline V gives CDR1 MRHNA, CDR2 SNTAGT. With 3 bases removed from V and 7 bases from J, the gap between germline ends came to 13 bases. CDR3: CASSERGIQEQYV. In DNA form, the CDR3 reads TGTGCCAGCAGTGAACGCGGGATCCAGGAGCAGTACGTC.

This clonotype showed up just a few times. The CDR3 here is CSVEGGTLRQGAHEQYF. As DNA, the CDR3 is TGCAGCGTTGAAGGCGGAACGTTAAGACAGGGGGCCCACGAGCAGTACTTC. This sequence joins TRBV29-1 and TRBJ2-7, with 10 bases aligning to TRBD1. Germline V gives CDR1 SQVTM, CDR2 ANQGSEA. The V and J ends lost 1 base and 5 bases, in that order; junction bases with no gene match: 14. This CDR3 region has 17 residues.

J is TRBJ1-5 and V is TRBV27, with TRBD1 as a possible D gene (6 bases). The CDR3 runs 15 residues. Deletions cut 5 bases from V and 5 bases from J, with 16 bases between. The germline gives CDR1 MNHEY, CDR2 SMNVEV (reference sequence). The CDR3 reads CASSRGRGGDQPQHF. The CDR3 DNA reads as TGTGCCAGCAGTAGAGGTAGAGGGGGAGATCAGCCCCAGCATTTT.

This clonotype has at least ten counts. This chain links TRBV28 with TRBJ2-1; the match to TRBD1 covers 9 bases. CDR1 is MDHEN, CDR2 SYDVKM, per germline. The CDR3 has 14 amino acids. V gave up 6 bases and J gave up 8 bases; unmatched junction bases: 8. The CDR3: CASRLTGTGYEQFF. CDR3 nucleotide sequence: TGTGCCAGCAGGTTAACCGGGACAGGGTATGAGCAGTTCTTC.

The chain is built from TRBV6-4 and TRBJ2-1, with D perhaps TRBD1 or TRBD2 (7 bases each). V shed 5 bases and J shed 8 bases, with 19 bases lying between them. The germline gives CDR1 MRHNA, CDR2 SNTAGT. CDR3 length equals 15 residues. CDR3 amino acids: CASSPTSEGGDEQFF. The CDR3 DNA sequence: TGTGCCAGCAGTCCTACTAGCGAAGGGGGCGATGAGCAGTTCTTC.

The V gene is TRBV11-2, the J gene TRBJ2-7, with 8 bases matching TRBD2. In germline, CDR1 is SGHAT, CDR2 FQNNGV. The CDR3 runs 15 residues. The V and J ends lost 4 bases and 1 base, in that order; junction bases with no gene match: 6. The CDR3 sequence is CASSSTSETSYEQYF. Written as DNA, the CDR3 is TGTGCCAGCAGCTCGACTAGCGAGACATCCTACGAGCAGTACTTC.

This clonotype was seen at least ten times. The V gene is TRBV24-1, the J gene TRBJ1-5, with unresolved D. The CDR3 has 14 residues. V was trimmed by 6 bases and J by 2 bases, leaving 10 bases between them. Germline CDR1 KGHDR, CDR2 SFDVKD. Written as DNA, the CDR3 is TGTGCCACCAGTACCGGGTGGGGCAATCAGCCCCAGCATTTT. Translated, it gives CATSTGWGNQPQHF.

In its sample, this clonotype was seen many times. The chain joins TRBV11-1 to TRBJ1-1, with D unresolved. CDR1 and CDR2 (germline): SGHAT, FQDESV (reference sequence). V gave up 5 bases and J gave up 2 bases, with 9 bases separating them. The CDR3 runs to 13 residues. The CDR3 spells CASSQSYNTEAFF. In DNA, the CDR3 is TGTGCCAGCAGCCAATCTTACAACACTGAAGCTTTCTTT.

The DNA for the CDR3 is TGTGCAAGTCGCTTAGCCCTGTCTGCAAACACTGAAGCTTTCTTT. This codes for CASRLALSANTEAFF. The chain is built from TRBV12-2 and TRBJ1-1; the table's D call, TRBD1, has no DNA check behind it. TRBV12-2 has pseudogene status. This CDR3 spans 15 amino acids.

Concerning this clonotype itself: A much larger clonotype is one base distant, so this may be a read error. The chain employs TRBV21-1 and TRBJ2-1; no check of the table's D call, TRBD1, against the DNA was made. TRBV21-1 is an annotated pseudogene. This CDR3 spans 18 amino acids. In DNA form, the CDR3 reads TGTGCCAGCACCGCCGGACAGAGGGTTTCTCCTACCTACAGTGAGCAGTTCTTC. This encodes CASTAGQRVSPTYSEQFF.

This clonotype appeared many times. The chain's CDR3 is CASSPTTDTQYF. The CDR3 DNA reads as TGTGCCAGCAGCCCAACCACAGATACGCAGTATTTT. The rearrangement uses TRBV3-1 and TRBJ2-3; D unclear. CDR3 length equals 12 residues. Germline V gene sequence: CDR1 LGHDT, CDR2 YNNKEL (reference sequence). The V gene lost 4 bases and the J gene lost 2 bases, with 4 bases spanning the gap.

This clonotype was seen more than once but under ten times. This chain's CDR3 is CASSLPSGSSYEQYF. The CDR3, as DNA: TGTGCCAGCAGTTTACCTAGCGGCAGCTCCTACGAGCAGTACTTC. The V and J genes are TRBV28 and TRBJ2-7; 7 bases map to TRBD2. The CDR3 has 15 amino acids. Losses at the gene ends were 2 bases for V and 0 bases for J; bases not matched to a gene: 4. Germline V gene sequence: CDR1 MDHEN, CDR2 SYDVKM.

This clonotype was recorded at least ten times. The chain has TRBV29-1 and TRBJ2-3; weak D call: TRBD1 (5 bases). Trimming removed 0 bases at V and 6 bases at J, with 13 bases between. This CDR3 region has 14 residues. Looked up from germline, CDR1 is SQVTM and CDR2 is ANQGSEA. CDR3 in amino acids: CSVEDPRGKDTQYF. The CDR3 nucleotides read TGCAGCGTTGAAGATCCAAGGGGAAAGGATACGCAGTATTTT.